Sequencing of this TCR beta chain was carried out in a study of blood T cell repertoires in COVID-19. Study background: Sources were T cells, B-cell-depleted T cells, or PBMCs; the material itself was cDNA or gDNA.

In the original analysis: By means of reference gene primer amplification, nucleated cell counts were estimated. Only in-frame clones appear in the TCRdb table, and some are missing; sequencing was by immunoSEQ multiplex PCR. The V and J calls and clone size were taken over from that table, and D and trimming were inferred from the DNA. The table shows some 64,000 clones, with roughly two thirds occurring only once. The Seattle patients, enrolled during active infection, were followed longitudinally. This CDR3 region has 18 residues. Germline CDR1 reads LGHNA; CDR2 reads YNFKEQ. V lost 0 bases and J lost 0, with 12 bases in between.

Sequencing used peripheral blood. The sequence derives from a woman in her 70s with COVID-19, enrolled during active disease. The chain couples TRBV4-2 to TRBJ2-6; possible D gene TRBD2, 5 bases. The CDR3: CASSQERAAGSGANVLTF. In nucleotides, the CDR3 is TGTGCCAGCAGCCAAGAGAGGGCGGCGGGCTCTGGGGCCAACGTCCTGACTTTC.